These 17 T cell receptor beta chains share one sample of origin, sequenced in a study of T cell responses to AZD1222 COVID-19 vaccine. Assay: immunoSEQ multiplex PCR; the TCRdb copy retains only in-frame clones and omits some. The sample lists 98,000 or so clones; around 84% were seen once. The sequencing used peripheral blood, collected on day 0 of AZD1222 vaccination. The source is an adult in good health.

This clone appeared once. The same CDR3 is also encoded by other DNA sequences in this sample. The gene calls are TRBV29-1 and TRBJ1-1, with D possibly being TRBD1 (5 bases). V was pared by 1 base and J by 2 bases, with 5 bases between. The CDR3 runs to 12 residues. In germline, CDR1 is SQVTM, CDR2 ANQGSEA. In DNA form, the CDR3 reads TGCAGCGTTGAAGGGGGCAACACTGAAGCTTTCTTT. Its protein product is CSVEGGNTEAFF.

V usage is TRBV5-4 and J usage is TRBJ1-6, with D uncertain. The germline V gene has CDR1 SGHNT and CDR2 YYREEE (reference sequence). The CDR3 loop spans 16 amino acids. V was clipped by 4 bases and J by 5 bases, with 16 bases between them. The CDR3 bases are TGTGCCAGCAGCATAAGCGGACGCTTGGATAATTCACCCCTCCACTTT. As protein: CASSISGRLDNSPLHF.

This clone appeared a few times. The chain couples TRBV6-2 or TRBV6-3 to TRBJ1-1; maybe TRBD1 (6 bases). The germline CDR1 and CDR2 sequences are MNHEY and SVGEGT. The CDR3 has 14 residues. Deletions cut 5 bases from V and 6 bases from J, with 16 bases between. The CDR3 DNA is TGTGCCAGCAGTCACCCGATGGGGGGCGCTGAAGCTTTCTTT. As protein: CASSHPMGGAEAFF.

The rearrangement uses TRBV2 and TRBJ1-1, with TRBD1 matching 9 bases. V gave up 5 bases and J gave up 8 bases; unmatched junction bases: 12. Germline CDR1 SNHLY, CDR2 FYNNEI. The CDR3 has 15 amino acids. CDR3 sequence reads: CASSSRQGGSGEAFF. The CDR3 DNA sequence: TGTGCCAGCAGTAGCCGACAGGGGGGAAGTGGGGAAGCTTTCTTT.

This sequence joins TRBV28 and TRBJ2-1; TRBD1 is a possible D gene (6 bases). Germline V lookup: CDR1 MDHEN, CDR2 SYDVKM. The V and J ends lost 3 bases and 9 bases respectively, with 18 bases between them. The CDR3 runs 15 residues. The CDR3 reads CASSFTGHLGGEQFF. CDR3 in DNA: TGTGCCAGCAGTTTTACAGGACACCTAGGGGGTGAGCAGTTCTTC.

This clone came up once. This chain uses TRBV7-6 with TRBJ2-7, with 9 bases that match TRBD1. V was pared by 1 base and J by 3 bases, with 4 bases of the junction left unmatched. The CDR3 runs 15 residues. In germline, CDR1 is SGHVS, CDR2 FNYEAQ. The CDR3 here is CASSLGLDRGYEQYF. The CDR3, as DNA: TGTGCCAGCAGCTTAGGCTTGGACAGGGGCTACGAGCAGTACTTC.

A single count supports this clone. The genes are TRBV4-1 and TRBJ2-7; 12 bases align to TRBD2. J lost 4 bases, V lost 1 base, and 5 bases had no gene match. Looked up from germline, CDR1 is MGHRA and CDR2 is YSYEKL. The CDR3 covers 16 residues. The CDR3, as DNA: TGCGCCAGCAGCCAAGGGACTAGCGGGGTCGGATACGAGCAGTACTTC. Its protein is CASSQGTSGVGYEQYF.

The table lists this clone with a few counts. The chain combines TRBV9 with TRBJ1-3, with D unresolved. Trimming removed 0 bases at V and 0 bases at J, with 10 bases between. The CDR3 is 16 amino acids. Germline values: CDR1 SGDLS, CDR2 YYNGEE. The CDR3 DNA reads TGTGCCAGCAGCGTAGCATCCAGCAACTCTGGAAACACCATATATTTT. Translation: CASSVASSNSGNTIYF.

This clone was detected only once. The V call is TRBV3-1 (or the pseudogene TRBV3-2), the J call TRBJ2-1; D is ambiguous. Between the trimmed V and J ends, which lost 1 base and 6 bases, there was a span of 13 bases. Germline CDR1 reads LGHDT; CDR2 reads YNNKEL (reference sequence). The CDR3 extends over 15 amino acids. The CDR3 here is CASSQVARSANEQFF. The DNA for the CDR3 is TGTGCCAGCAGCCAAGTGGCGCGCTCGGCCAATGAGCAGTTCTTC.

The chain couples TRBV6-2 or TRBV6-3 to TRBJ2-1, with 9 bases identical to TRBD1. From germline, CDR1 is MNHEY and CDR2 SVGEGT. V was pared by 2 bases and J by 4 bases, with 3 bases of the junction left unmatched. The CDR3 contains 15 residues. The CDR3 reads CASSYAGQGYNEQFF. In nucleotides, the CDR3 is TGTGCCAGCAGTTACGCGGGACAGGGTTACAATGAGCAGTTCTTC.

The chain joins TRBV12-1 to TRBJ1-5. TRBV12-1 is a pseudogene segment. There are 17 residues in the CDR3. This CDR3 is CASSFASITGSGQPQHF. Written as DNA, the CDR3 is TGTGCCAGCAGCTTTGCGAGTATCACGGGCTCCGGGCAGCCCCAGCATTTT.

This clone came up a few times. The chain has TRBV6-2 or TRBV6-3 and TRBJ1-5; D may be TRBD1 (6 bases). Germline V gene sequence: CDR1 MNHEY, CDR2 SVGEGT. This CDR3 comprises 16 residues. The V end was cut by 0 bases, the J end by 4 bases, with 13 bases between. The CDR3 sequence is CASSYSPGARNQPQHF. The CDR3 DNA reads TGTGCCAGCAGTTACTCGCCGGGGGCTCGTAATCAGCCCCAGCATTTT.

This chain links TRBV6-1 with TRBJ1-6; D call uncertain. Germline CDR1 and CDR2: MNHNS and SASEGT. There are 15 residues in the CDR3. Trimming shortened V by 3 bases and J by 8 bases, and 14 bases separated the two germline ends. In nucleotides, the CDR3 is TGTGCCAGCAGTGAGATTGAGCAGCCCCATTCACCCCTCCACTTT. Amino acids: CASSEIEQPHSPLHF.

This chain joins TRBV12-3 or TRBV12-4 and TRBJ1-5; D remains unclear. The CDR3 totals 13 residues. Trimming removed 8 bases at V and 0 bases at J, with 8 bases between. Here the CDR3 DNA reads TGTGCCAGCCATCAGCATAGCAATCAGCCCCAGCATTTT. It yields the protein CASHQHSNQPQHF.

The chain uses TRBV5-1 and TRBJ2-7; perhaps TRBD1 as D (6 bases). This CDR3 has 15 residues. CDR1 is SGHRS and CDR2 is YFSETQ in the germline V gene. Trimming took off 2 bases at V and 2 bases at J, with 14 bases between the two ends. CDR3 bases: TGCGCCAGCAGCTTCGCTGCAGGGGCTACCTACGAGCAGTACTTC. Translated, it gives CASSFAAGATYEQYF.

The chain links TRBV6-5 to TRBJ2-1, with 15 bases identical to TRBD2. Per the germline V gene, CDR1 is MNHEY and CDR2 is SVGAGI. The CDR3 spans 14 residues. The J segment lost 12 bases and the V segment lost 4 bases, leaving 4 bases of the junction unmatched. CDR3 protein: CASSSGLAGGTQFF. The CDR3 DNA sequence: TGTGCCAGCAGTTCGGGACTAGCGGGGGGAACGCAGTTCTTC.

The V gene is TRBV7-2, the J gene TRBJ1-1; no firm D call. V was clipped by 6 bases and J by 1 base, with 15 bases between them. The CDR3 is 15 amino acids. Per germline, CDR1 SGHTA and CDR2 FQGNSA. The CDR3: CASSPGRSANTEAFF. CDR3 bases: TGTGCCAGCAGTCCCGGGAGGTCCGCGAACACTGAAGCTTTCTTT.